Here is one T cell receptor (beta chain) with its context. The entry originates in a study of PD-L1 blockade in urothelial cancer. Study overall: After treatment start, blood was analyzed at 3 weeks (second dose) and at 6 weeks. T cell content in blood samples showed a median of approximately 140,000.

This table comes from immunoSEQ multiplex PCR, and its TCRdb copy is limited to in-frame clones, with some not included. The data contain more than 45,000 clones, 77% of them singletons. The CDR3 spans 17 residues. V lost 10 bases and J 2 bases, leaving 24 bases between the germline ends. CDR1 and CDR2 (germline): SGHTA, FQGNSA. The chain couples TRBV7-2 to TRBJ1-5; D ambiguous. The source is a man between 65 and 85 years old with urothelial cancer. The sequenced sample was PBMCs, obtained around atezolizumab (anti-PD-L1) treatment. The DNA for the CDR3 is TGTGCCACCTCTCGCGAGAGGGATGCAGGACGCAATCAGCCCCAGCATTTT. Translating gives CATSRERDAGRNQPQHF.